The sequence of this T cell receptor (beta chain) was determined in a study of shared clonotypes between healthy human individuals. At the level of the study: A donor's plate count was three for CD4 naive and three for CD4 memory; CD8 naive had two and CD8 memory one.

Sequencing was performed with immunoSEQ multiplex PCR; in TCRdb, only in-frame clones are kept and a portion is missing. The sample consists of fewer than 1 million clones, about 96% of them appearing once. In its sample, this clone was seen once. Its antigen is unidentified. As defined, naive CD8 cells were CD45RO-negative and positively selected for CCR7, with terminally differentiated effector memory CD45RA+ cells excluded. The donor population consisted of healthy HIV-negative adults with no recent acute infections or vaccinations. Donors comprised only Caucasian adults living in Nashville, Tennessee. The CDR3 has 15 residues. The germline CDR1 and CDR2 sequences are MGHRA and YSYEKL. Trimming cost V 4 bases and J 3 bases; bases outside gene matches: 8. Study conclusions and caveats: Naive subsets typically showed greater estimated richness than memory subsets.

This clonotype was obtained from a young man in good health. The sequencing input was naive CD8+ T cells sorted from blood. The chain links TRBV4-1 to TRBJ2-7, with 8 bases matching TRBD2. The DNA for the CDR3 is TGCGCCAGCAGCCTCAGGGATAGCGGGAACTACGAGCAGTACTTC. Encoded protein: CASSLRDSGNYEQYF.